The clone carrying this TCR beta chain was found many times. Its antigen is still unknown. These data belong to a study of Graves' ophthalmopathy and Graves' hyperthyroidism. Overall study findings and caveats: Among thyroid clonotypes expanded above 0.001 frequency, most also appeared in blood.

Amplification of the TCR beta CDR3 regions used RNA transcripts (as template). The library came from an HTBI-primed first-round RT-PCR and a second-round multiplex PCR. TCRdb independently ran MiXCR on the multiplex PCR reads; one entry per CDR3 protein. There are about 400,000 distinct CDR3 sequences in the sample; around 20% occur only once, and approximately 3.2% lies in the top ten. Per the germline V gene, CDR1 is DFQATT and CDR2 is SNEGSKA (reference sequence). After removal of 6 bases from V and 4 bases from J, the junction contained 15 bases not matched to a gene. The CDR3 is 15 amino acids. The J gene is TRBJ2-7, the V gene TRBV20-1; 7 positions agree with TRBD1. Sequenced material: peripheral blood. This TCR derives from a woman under 30 with stable Graves' hyperthyroidism. The CDR3 region is CSANYLTGRSYEQYF. The DNA of the CDR3 is TGCAGTGCGAACTACCTGACAGGGCGATCTTACGAGCAGTACTTC.